The 31 T cell receptor beta chains in this list originate from one sample, sequenced in a study of tumor and adjacent non-tumor tissue in lung cancer. RNA was extracted from bulk tissue without any cell sorting. This non-tumor lung sample came from over 3 cm beyond the tumor edge. TCRbeta libraries were built with three rounds of nested PCR, modified from ARM-PCR. TCRdb analysed the multiplex PCR reads with MiXCR anew, one entry per CDR3 protein. The sample has about 77,000 distinct CDR3 sequences; over 60% are singletons. The sequencing sample was made of distant non-tumor lung tissue. These receptor sequences come from a man aged 65-85 years with non-small cell lung cancer.

A note on this clonotype: An end of the junction differs from the germline gene, which may be a read error. The V and J genes are TRBV18 and TRBJ2-7; TRBD1 agrees at 7 bases. The CDR3 extends over 16 amino acids. Germline V gives CDR1 KGHSH, CDR2 LQKENI. DNA of the CDR3: TGTGCCAGCTCGCCACTCAGGGGGACAGCCACCTACGAGCAGTACTTC. This gives the protein CASSPLRGTATYEQYF.

Notes on this clonotype: One junction end disagrees with the germline gene, perhaps due to a read error. The chain carries TRBV5-6 and TRBJ1-6, with a tentative D call TRBD1 (5 bases). Germline CDR1 is SGHDT and CDR2 is YYEEEE. The CDR3 is made up of 16 amino acids. For the CDR3, the DNA is TGTGCCGGCAGCTTGGGGGGTAGCCCCTATAATTCACCCCTCCACTTT. Its protein is CAGSLGGSPYNSPLHF.

About this clonotype itself: A read error is likely, as this CDR3 ends without the conserved phenylalanine or tryptophan. The rearrangement links TRBV29-1 to TRBJ2-3; the D gene is possibly TRBD2 (6 bases). Germline CDR1 SQVTM, CDR2 ANQGSEA. Trimming removed 8 bases at V and 2 bases at J, with 26 bases between. The CDR3 is made up of 17 amino acids. DNA for the CDR3: TGCAGCTTACTCCCATATGCGACATGGGGGGACACAGATACGCAGTATTAT. Its translation: CSLLPYATWGDTDTQYY.

As regards this clonotype: A read error may account for a junction end that differs from germline. The rearrangement links TRBV6-1 to TRBJ2-1; D is undetermined. The length of the CDR3 is 13 residues. Germline CDR1 MNHNS, CDR2 SASEGT. This CDR3 is CANSKGRNNEQFF. The CDR3 DNA reads TGTGCCAACAGTAAAGGACGGAACAATGAGCAGTTCTTC.

Turning to this clonotype: The junction shows a germline mismatch at one end, possibly a read error. The chain joins TRBV6-2 or TRBV6-3 to TRBJ2-1; D is possibly TRBD2 (6 bases). The CDR3 is 14 residues long. CDR1 is MNHEY and CDR2 is SVGEGT in the germline V gene. The CDR3 spells CANSYTGLINEQFF. The CDR3 DNA sequence: TGTGCCAACAGTTACACCGGACTAATCAATGAGCAGTTCTTC.

The table lists this clonotype with many counts. This rearrangement joins TRBV7-8 to TRBJ1-5; D call uncertain. The CDR3 is made up of 13 amino acids. The V end lost 5 bases, the J end lost 5 bases, and 10 bases lay between the germline ends. Germline CDR1 is SGHVS and CDR2 is FQNEAQ. The CDR3 region is CASSIGRDQPQHF. The CDR3 DNA is TGTGCCAGCAGCATTGGGAGGGATCAGCCCCAGCATTTT.

As concerns this clonotype: This may arise from a read error, as a much more abundant clone is one base away. V and J are TRBV20-1 and TRBJ2-1; tentatively, D is TRBD2 (6 bases). CDR1 is DFQATT, CDR2 SNEGSKA, per germline (reference sequence). The CDR3 sequence is 13 residues long. CDR3 in DNA: TGCAGTGCTGCTAACGGGGGAGACAATCAGCAGTTCTTC. Translating it yields CSAANGGDNQQFF.

Notes on this clonotype: One base away lies a much larger clone, so this may be a sequencing read error. The chain links TRBV20-1 to TRBJ1-5; no clear D gene. CDR1 DFQATT and CDR2 SNEGSKA come from the germline V gene (reference sequence). V was cut by 4 bases and J by 8 bases, with 15 bases left in between. The CDR3 is 13 residues long. CDR3 in DNA: TGCAGTGCTACGAACAAGGATTGGAAGCCCCAGCATTTT. Protein product: CSATNKDWKPQHF.

As for this clonotype: Germline is not matched at one junction end, which may reflect a read error. The chain couples TRBV6-2 or TRBV6-3 to TRBJ2-1, with D tentatively TRBD2 (6 bases). The CDR3 covers 13 residues. Germline CDR1 and CDR2: MNHEY and SVGEGT. The CDR3 loop reads CASSHGGTNKQFF. Here the CDR3 DNA reads TGTGCCAGCAGTCACGGCGGGACCAATAAGCAGTTCTTC.

The sample holds one count of this clonotype. The final CDR3 position lacks the conserved phenylalanine or tryptophan, pointing to a likely read error. V and J are TRBV29-1 and TRBJ1-1; D is uncertain. Germline CDR1 and CDR2: SQVTM and ANQGSEA. The CDR3 sequence is 12 residues long. The CDR3 protein is CNVVAERLEAFI. CDR3 in DNA: TGCAACGTTGTGGCGGAGAGGCTTGAAGCTTTCATT.

This clonotype was recorded many times. The rearrangement joins TRBV11-1 to TRBJ2-1, with TRBD2 as a possible D gene (5 bases). The CDR3 length is 13 residues. Trimming shortened V by 5 bases and J by 6 bases, and 11 bases separated the two germline ends. The V gene's germline CDR1 is SGHAT and CDR2 FQDESV (reference sequence). The CDR3 nucleotides are TGTGCCAGCAGCAGTGGCGGGCCCAATGAGCAGTTCTTC. Encoded protein: CASSSGGPNEQFF.

Turning to this clonotype: The junction differs from germline at one of its ends, possibly a read error. V is TRBV6-1 and J is TRBJ1-2; 8 nucleotides agree with TRBD1. The germline CDR1 and CDR2 sequences are MNHNS and SASEGT. The CDR3 is made up of 14 amino acids. The CDR3 DNA sequence: TGTGCCAGCAGTGAGGGACAGGAGGCTGAGGGCTACACGTTC. Its protein product is CASSEGQEAEGYTF.

This clonotype came up many times. The chain employs TRBV5-6 and TRBJ2-2; 7 positions match TRBD1. In germline, CDR1 is SGHDT, CDR2 YYEEEE. V was pared by 0 bases and J by 4 bases, with 6 bases of the junction left unmatched. The CDR3 is 16 residues long. The chain's CDR3 is CASSLAWQGVTGELFF. CDR3 nucleotides: TGTGCCAGCAGCTTGGCATGGCAGGGGGTCACCGGGGAGCTGTTTTTT.

As regards this clonotype: Mismatch with germline at one junction end may stem from a read error. The gene calls are TRBV6-5 and TRBJ1-2; D is possibly TRBD1 (6 bases). The germline gives CDR1 MNHEY, CDR2 SVGAGI. The CDR3 totals 15 residues. CDR3 loop: CDSSATGMGAYVYTF. The CDR3 DNA reads TGTGACAGCAGTGCTACAGGGATGGGCGCTTATGTCTACACTTTC.

In this sample, this clonotype turned up many times. The chain recombines TRBV6-2 or TRBV6-3 with TRBJ1-1; D call uncertain. V gave up 2 bases and J gave up 12 bases, with 19 bases separating them. Looked up from germline, CDR1 is MNHEY and CDR2 is SVGEGT. This CDR3 spans 14 amino acids. Here the CDR3 reads CASSYDAVRASTFF. The CDR3 region has the DNA TGTGCCAGCAGTTACGATGCTGTGCGGGCCTCAACTTTCTTT.

With regard to this clonotype: This clone may be a read error of a much larger clone one base away. The chain couples TRBV4-1 to TRBJ2-7; D is possibly TRBD1 or TRBD2 (5 bases each). Per the germline V gene, CDR1 is MGHRA and CDR2 is YSYEKL. This CDR3 spans 18 amino acids. The CDR3 sequence: CASIQGPRDDGRSYEQYF. Here the CDR3 DNA reads TGCGCCAGCATCCAAGGACCCAGGGACGATGGACGCTCCTACGAGCAGTACTTC.

A remark on this clonotype: The junction does not match germline at one end; this may be a read error. This sequence joins TRBV11-2 and TRBJ2-3, with 7 bases matching TRBD1. Germline V gives CDR1 SGHAT, CDR2 FQNNGV. This CDR3 has 14 residues. CDR3 amino acids: CASRSQGLTDTQYF. DNA for the CDR3: TGTGCGAGCAGATCACAGGGGTTGACAGATACGCAGTATTTT. Together with reference TRBV11-2 and TRBJ2-3, the CDR3 gives the full variable domain: EAGVAQSPRYKIIEKRQSVAFWCNPISGHATLYWYQQILGQGPKLLIQFQNNGVVDDSQLPKDRFSAERLKGVDSTLKIQPAKLEDSAVYLCASRSQGLTDTQYFGPGTRLTVL.

Of note for this clonotype: This CDR3 fails to terminate in the conserved phenylalanine or tryptophan, so it likely reflects a read error. This sequence joins TRBV29-1 and TRBJ1-1; D uncertain. Germline V gene sequence: CDR1 SQVTM, CDR2 ANQGSEA. The CDR3 is made up of 12 amino acids. CDR3 sequence (DNA): TGCATCGTTGTGACGGAGAGGCCTGAAGCTTTCGTT. Translation gives CIVVTERPEAFV.

Worth noting for this clonotype: Germline and junction disagree at one end, which may indicate a read error. The chain has TRBV5-4 and TRBJ2-2, with a possible D match to TRBD2 (5 bases). CDR1 and CDR2 (germline): SGHNT, YYREEE (reference sequence). The CDR3 extends over 12 amino acids. The CDR3 spells CASNPDTGELFF. Here the CDR3 DNA reads TGTGCCAGCAACCCAGACACCGGGGAGTTGTTTTTT.

Comments on this clonotype: The junction differs from germline at one of its ends, possibly a read error. Written as DNA, the CDR3 is TGTGCCAGCGGCGAAGACCAGCCTCTTTACTCCTATAATGAGCAGTTCTTC. Translation: CASGEDQPLYSYNEQFF. This chain joins TRBV7-9 and TRBJ2-1; D uncertain. The CDR3 totals 17 residues. Per germline, CDR1 SEHNR and CDR2 FQNEAQ (reference sequence).

With regard to this clonotype: One end of the junction fails to match germline, which may point to a read error. This sequence joins TRBV5-6 and TRBJ2-5; D may correspond to TRBD1 or TRBD2 (5 bases each). The germline CDR1 and CDR2 sequences are SGHDT and YYEEEE. This CDR3 is built from 16 residues. This CDR3 is CASSRSVTDRVGTQCF. CDR3 DNA sequence: TGTGCCAGCAGCCGTTCCGTTACCGACAGAGTAGGGACCCAGTGCTTC.

A remark on this clonotype: One base away lies a much larger clone, so this may be a sequencing read error. This chain links TRBV7-9 with TRBJ1-1; D remains ambiguous. This CDR3 comprises 13 residues. Trimming took off 5 bases at V and 5 bases at J, with 12 bases between the two ends. Germline CDR1 reads SEHNR; CDR2 reads FQNEAQ (reference sequence). CDR3 in DNA: TGTGCCAGCAGCATAGTATCGGGGACTGAAGCTTTCTTT. Translating it yields CASSIVSGTEAFF.

In the case of this clonotype: A read error may account for a junction end that differs from germline. The chain's CDR3 is CSAVRRATNNDQFF. For the CDR3, the DNA is TGCAGCGCTGTGAGGAGGGCCACAAACAATGACCAGTTCTTC. The chain joins TRBV29-1 to TRBJ2-1, with D possibly being TRBD2 (6 bases). Germline CDR1 SQVTM, CDR2 ANQGSEA. The CDR3 runs to 14 residues.

This clonotype was seen a few times. At one of its ends the junction is not consistent with the germline gene, which may arise from a read error. The genes are TRBV6-2 or TRBV6-3 and TRBJ2-7; D may be TRBD1 (5 bases). There are 15 residues in the CDR3. Germline lookup yields CDR1 MNHEY and CDR2 SVGEGT. The CDR3 DNA reads TGTGCCAACAGTTACCGGACAATCTTGCCCTACGAGCAGTACTTC. Amino acid sequence: CANSYRTILPYEQYF.

Many counts were recorded for this clonotype. The J gene is TRBJ2-7, the V gene TRBV29-1; D unresolved. The length of the CDR3 is 12 residues. Germline CDR1 is SQVTM and CDR2 is ANQGSEA. Trimming took 4 bases from V and 2 from J, leaving 9 bases between them. The CDR3 reads CSVGSVPYEQYF. The DNA of the CDR3 is TGCAGCGTTGGAAGCGTGCCCTACGAGCAGTACTTC.

Regarding this clonotype: At one end the junction does not follow the germline gene, possibly because of a read error. V and J are TRBV12-3 or TRBV12-4 and TRBJ2-3, with 9 bases aligning to TRBD2. The CDR3 sequence is 17 residues long. The CDR3 here is CASNARLAGIRTGTQYF. As DNA, the CDR3 is TGTGCCAGCAATGCAAGGCTAGCGGGAATCCGAACAGGTACGCAGTATTTT.

A word on this clonotype: The conserved phenylalanine or tryptophan is not found at the CDR3 terminus, so this likely reflects a read error. The chain employs TRBV20-1 and TRBJ1-2; no firm D call. Trimming removed 3 bases at V and 2 bases at J, with 7 bases between. This CDR3 comprises 12 residues. The V gene's germline CDR1 is DFQATT and CDR2 SNEGSKA (reference sequence). This CDR3 is CSASFSNYGYTI. The CDR3 coding sequence is TGCAGTGCTAGCTTCTCAAACTATGGCTACACCATC.

Turning to this clonotype: Possible read error: a much larger clone is one base away. V gene TRBV28 combines with J gene TRBJ1-1, with 9 positions matching TRBD1. The CDR3 is made up of 14 amino acids. Per the germline V gene, CDR1 is MDHEN and CDR2 is SYDVKM. The CDR3 sequence is CGSSPHRGPTEAFF. CDR3 nucleotide sequence: TGTGGCAGCAGTCCCCACAGGGGGCCGACTGAAGCTTTCTTT.

Note on this clonotype: Mismatch with germline at one junction end may stem from a read error. This chain links TRBV11-2 with TRBJ2-5, with D perhaps TRBD2 (5 bases). The CDR3 covers 14 residues. In germline, CDR1 is SGHAT, CDR2 FQNNGV. CDR3 in DNA: TGTGCCAGCAGCATAGATAAGGGCGGGGAGACCCAGTACTTC. Protein: CASSIDKGGETQYF.

In regard to this clonotype: The junction departs from the called germline gene at one end, perhaps through a read error. The chain couples TRBV6-2 or TRBV6-3 to TRBJ1-2; the D gene is possibly TRBD1 (5 bases). The CDR3 has 14 amino acids. From germline, CDR1 is MNHEY and CDR2 SVGEGT. Here the CDR3 DNA reads TGTGCCAGCAGTACGTACAGGACTAACTATGGCTACATCTTC. Its translation: CASSTYRTNYGYIF.

On this clonotype itself: Compared with germline, one end of the junction differs, possibly owing to a read error. The chain combines TRBV6-2 or TRBV6-3 with TRBJ2-2; D is tentatively TRBD1 or TRBD2 (6 bases each). Germline CDR1 is MNHEY and CDR2 is SVGEGT. The CDR3 is 16 amino acids. In DNA, the CDR3 is TGTGCCGGCAGTTACTCGTCACCAGGGGAGGTCGGGGAGCTGTTTTTT. This translates into CAGSYSSPGEVGELFF.